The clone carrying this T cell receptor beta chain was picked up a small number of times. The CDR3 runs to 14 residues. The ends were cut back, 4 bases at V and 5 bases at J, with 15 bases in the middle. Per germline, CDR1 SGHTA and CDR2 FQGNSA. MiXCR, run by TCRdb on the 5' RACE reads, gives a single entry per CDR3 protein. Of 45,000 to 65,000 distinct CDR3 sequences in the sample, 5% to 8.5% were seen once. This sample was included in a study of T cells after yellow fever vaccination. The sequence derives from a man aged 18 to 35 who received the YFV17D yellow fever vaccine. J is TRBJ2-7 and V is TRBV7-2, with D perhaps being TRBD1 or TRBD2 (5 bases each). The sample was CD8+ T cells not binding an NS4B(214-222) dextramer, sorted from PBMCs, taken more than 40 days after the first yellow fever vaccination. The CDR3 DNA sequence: TGTGCCAGCAGCTACCCCGGGGCAGGAGACGAGCAGTACGTC. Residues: CASSYPGAGDEQYV.